A single sample is the source of the 31 T cell receptor beta chains below, sequenced in a study of lymphopenia after photon versus proton radiotherapy. Libraries were prepared by immunoSEQ multiplex PCR; TCRdb keeps only in-frame clonotypes and omits some of them. The sample has around 53,000 clones; approximately 82% are singletons. Here the sequenced sample was peripheral blood, taken from a patient treated with photon-based radiotherapy. These receptors originate from a man between 45 and 60 years old with gastric cancer.

This clone was observed a single time. V usage is TRBV13 and J usage is TRBJ2-3, with TRBD2 matching 11 bases. Unmatched junction bases numbered 6, after V lost 4 bases and J lost 6 bases. The germline V gene encodes CDR1 PRHDT and CDR2 FYEKMQ (reference sequence). The CDR3 consists of 15 residues. This chain's CDR3 is CASSSGLAVPDTQYF. CDR3 DNA sequence: TGTGCCAGCAGCTCGGGACTAGCGGTCCCCGATACGCAGTATTTT. Full variable domain (remainder filled in from reference TRBV13 and TRBJ2-3): AAGVIQSPRHLIKEKRETATLKCYPIPRHDTVYWYQQGPGQDPQFLISFYEKMQSDKGSIPDRFSAQQFSDYHSELNMSSLELGDSALYFCASSSGLAVPDTQYFGPGTRLTVL.

The chain has TRBV7-2 and TRBJ1-2, with D unclear. The ends were cut back, 1 base at V and 0 bases at J, with 12 bases in the middle. Germline CDR1 reads SGHTA; CDR2 reads FQGNSA. This CDR3 contains 16 residues. As DNA, the CDR3 is TGTGCCAGCAGCTTAGACCCCCTCAAAGCTAACTATGGCTACACCTTC. This translates into CASSLDPLKANYGYTF.

A single count supports this clone. V usage is TRBV6-5 and J usage is TRBJ2-7, with 7 bases that match TRBD1. There are 14 residues in the CDR3. The germline CDR1 and CDR2 sequences are MNHEY and SVGAGI. The J segment lost 4 bases and the V segment lost 6 bases, leaving 9 bases of the junction unmatched. The CDR3 sequence is CASRRGDRGYEQYF. CDR3 bases: TGTGCCAGCAGAAGAGGGGACAGAGGGTACGAGCAGTACTTC.

Only a few counts were recorded for this clone. The chain uses TRBV19 and TRBJ1-2; D is ambiguous. The CDR3 loop spans 13 amino acids. Germline CDR1 reads LNHDA; CDR2 reads SQIVND (reference sequence). V shed 0 bases and J shed 8 bases, with 10 bases lying between them. CDR3 loop: CASSIEGSWGYTF. In DNA form, the CDR3 reads TGTGCCAGTAGTATAGAAGGTTCCTGGGGCTACACCTTC.

V and J are TRBV5-5 and TRBJ2-1; no firm D call. Germline values: CDR1 SGHKS, CDR2 YYEKEE (reference sequence). The CDR3 extends over 14 amino acids. V lost 0 bases to trimming and J lost 7 bases, with 11 bases between them. The CDR3 spells CASSLELGLNEQFF. The CDR3 nucleotides read TGTGCCAGCAGCTTGGAACTGGGCTTGAATGAGCAGTTCTTC.

The V call is TRBV7-9, the J call TRBJ2-3; TRBD1 matches at 9 bases. The ends lost 6 bases at V and 4 bases at J; junction bases unmatched: 8. CDR3 length: 15 amino acids. CDR1 and CDR2 from the germline V gene are SEHNR and FQNEAQ (reference sequence). CDR3 sequence reads: CASRSGTGYSDTQYF. In DNA, the CDR3 is TGTGCCAGCAGGTCCGGGACAGGGTATTCAGATACGCAGTATTTT.

This clone has a handful of counts. This chain links TRBV21-1 with TRBJ2-7. TRBV21-1 is a documented pseudogene. This CDR3 is built from 8 residues. CDR3 sequence (DNA): TGTGCCAGCAGACGACGGTACTTC. Its protein product is CASRRRYF.

The chain carries TRBV28 and TRBJ1-4, with D maybe TRBD1 (6 bases). Looked up from germline, CDR1 is MDHEN and CDR2 is SYDVKM. Trimming cost V 6 bases and J 7 bases, with 9 bases left between them. The CDR3 consists of 12 residues. CDR3 loop: CASSQGSEKLFF. The CDR3 DNA is TGTGCCAGCAGCCAGGGGTCTGAAAAACTGTTTTTT.

This clone was recorded once. V gene TRBV29-1 combines with J gene TRBJ1-3; 10 bases are shared with TRBD1. Germline V lookup: CDR1 SQVTM, CDR2 ANQGSEA. The CDR3 has 14 residues. Trimming cost V 7 bases and J 3 bases; bases outside gene matches: 6. CDR3 protein: CSATDRGRGNTIYF. In DNA form, the CDR3 reads TGCAGCGCTACAGACAGGGGGCGTGGAAACACCATATATTTT.

J is TRBJ2-5 and V is TRBV7-9; TRBD1 might be the D (6 bases). The CDR3 covers 16 residues. V was clipped by 5 bases and J by 0 bases, with 16 bases between them. From germline, CDR1 is SEHNR and CDR2 FQNEAQ (reference sequence). In DNA form, the CDR3 reads TGTGCCAGCAGCATAACATACGGACAGAACCAAGAGACCCAGTACTTC. Translation: CASSITYGQNQETQYF.

The rearrangement uses TRBV28 and TRBJ1-1; weak D call: TRBD1 (5 bases). The CDR3 length is 14 residues. With 3 bases removed from V and 1 base from J, the gap between germline ends came to 9 bases. CDR1 and CDR2 from the germline V gene are MDHEN and SYDVKM. DNA for the CDR3: TGTGCCAGCAGTTTCTTTGGGGGGAACACTGAAGCTTTCTTT. Amino acid sequence: CASSFFGGNTEAFF.

There are a few counts of this clone. The chain is built from TRBV2 and TRBJ1-3; a weak D match, TRBD1 (5 bases). From germline, CDR1 is SNHLY and CDR2 FYNNEI. The CDR3 sequence is 19 residues long. V was cut by 4 bases and J by 0 bases, with 22 bases left in between. CDR3 sequence: CASSAGDFEGLYSGNTIYF. CDR3 coding DNA: TGTGCCAGCAGTGCAGGTGATTTTGAGGGACTCTACTCTGGAAACACCATATATTTT.

This chain connects TRBV28 to TRBJ2-7; 7 bases agree with TRBD2. This CDR3 has 16 residues. Trimming cost V 8 bases and J 2 bases; bases outside gene matches: 15. The germline gives CDR1 MDHEN, CDR2 SYDVKM. The CDR3 nucleotides are TGTGCCAGCCATTCCATCGGGCTGGGACTAACCTACGAGCAGTACTTC. As protein: CASHSIGLGLTYEQYF.

This clone was seen only once. This rearrangement joins TRBV5-4 to TRBJ2-5, with 13 bases aligning to TRBD2. Per germline, CDR1 SGHNT and CDR2 YYREEE (reference sequence). With V trimmed by 3 bases and J by 3 bases, 2 bases remained unmatched. The CDR3 is 15 residues long. In DNA form, the CDR3 reads TGTGCCAGCAGCTCCGGACTAGCGGGAGAAGAGACCCAGTACTTC. Encoded protein: CASSSGLAGEETQYF.

This clone has just one count. CDR3 sequence reads: CASSVASGRALNEQFF. The DNA of the CDR3 is TGTGCCAGCAGCGTAGCCAGCGGGAGGGCCCTCAATGAGCAGTTCTTC. The chain links TRBV9 to TRBJ2-1; 10 bases are shared with TRBD2. The CDR3 is 16 residues long. Trimming cost V 0 bases and J 6 bases; bases outside gene matches: 6. Germline CDR1 is SGDLS and CDR2 is YYNGEE.

This chain connects TRBV5-6 to TRBJ1-1; 7 bases map to TRBD1. This CDR3 spans 14 amino acids. CDR1 SGHDT and CDR2 YYEEEE come from the germline V gene. The junction had 2 bases not matched to a gene; V was cut back by 0 bases and J by 3 bases. The CDR3 loop is CASSLGQGYTEAFF. In DNA form, the CDR3 reads TGTGCCAGCAGCTTGGGACAGGGTTACACTGAAGCTTTCTTT.

The rearrangement uses TRBV6-5 and TRBJ1-5; unclear D gene. The CDR3 totals 13 residues. Trimming removed 4 bases from V and 3 bases from J, with 7 bases in between. Per the germline V gene, CDR1 is MNHEY and CDR2 is SVGAGI. The CDR3 loop is CASSLNINQPQHF. CDR3 DNA: TGTGCCAGCAGTTTAAACATCAATCAGCCCCAGCATTTT.

V usage is TRBV27 and J usage is TRBJ2-1; 15 bases align to TRBD2. CDR1 is MNHEY and CDR2 is SMNVEV in the germline V gene (reference sequence). The CDR3 totals 15 residues. V shed 4 bases and J 6 bases; nucleotides not matched to a gene: 1. Here the CDR3 DNA reads TGTGCCAGCAGTTCGGGACTAGCGGGAGGCAATGAGCAGTTCTTC. Protein sequence: CASSSGLAGGNEQFF.

The chain employs TRBV7-2 and TRBJ2-7; D is undetermined. Germline V gene lookup returns CDR1 SGHTA and CDR2 FQGNSA. V shed 2 bases and J shed 4 bases, with 3 bases lying between them. The CDR3 loop spans 11 amino acids. The chain's CDR3 is CASSLSYEQYF. The CDR3 DNA reads TGTGCCAGCAGCTTATCATACGAGCAGTACTTC.

This clone has a handful of counts. CDR3 loop: CASRSQGSNEKLFF. The CDR3 DNA sequence: TGTGCCAGCAGATCACAGGGATCCAATGAAAAACTGTTTTTT. The rearrangement uses TRBV6-5 and TRBJ1-4; the D gene is possibly TRBD1 (6 bases). Trimming stripped 6 bases from V and 5 bases from J, with 13 bases between. This CDR3 is built from 14 residues. Germline V gene lookup returns CDR1 MNHEY and CDR2 SVGAGI.

This clone was counted a single time. The chain combines TRBV11-2 with TRBJ2-1, with D tentatively TRBD2 (6 bases). Looked up from germline, CDR1 is SGHAT and CDR2 is FQNNGV. V was clipped by 5 bases and J by 7 bases, with 18 bases between them. The CDR3 runs 15 residues. CDR3 bases: TGTGCCAGCAGCCCCCCCGGGGGACTCTATAATGAGCAGTTCTTC. This codes for CASSPPGGLYNEQFF. Looking up the rest from reference TRBV11-2 and TRBJ2-1 gives the full variable domain: EAGVAQSPRYKIIEKRQSVAFWCNPISGHATLYWYQQILGQGPKLLIQFQNNGVVDDSQLPKDRFSAERLKGVDSTLKIQPAKLEDSAVYLCASSPPGGLYNEQFFGPGTRLTVL.

The chain links TRBV2 to TRBJ2-2; D is perhaps TRBD1 (5 bases). The V and J ends lost 7 bases and 6 bases respectively, with 18 bases between them. Germline V CDR1 and CDR2: SNHLY, FYNNEI. The CDR3 totals 15 residues. CDR3 coding DNA: TGTGCCAGCACGTCGGGCAGGGTGGCGCCCGGGGAGCTGTTTTTT. Translation: CASTSGRVAPGELFF. Looking up the rest from reference TRBV2 and TRBJ2-2 gives the full variable domain: EPEVTQTPSHQVTQMGQEVILRCVPISNHLYFYWYRQILGQKVEFLVSFYNNEISEKSEIFDDQFSVERPDGSNFTLKIRSTKLEDSAMYFCASTSGRVAPGELFFGEGSRLTVL.

V gene TRBV7-9 combines with J gene TRBJ2-5; D perhaps matches TRBD2 (5 bases). The V gene lost 8 bases and the J gene lost 5 bases, with 15 bases spanning the gap. The CDR3 sequence is 13 residues long. CDR1 and CDR2 from the germline V gene are SEHNR and FQNEAQ (reference sequence). This chain's CDR3 is CASGAEVLETQYF. The CDR3 coding sequence is TGTGCCAGCGGCGCGGAGGTCTTGGAGACCCAGTACTTC.

This clone occurred once. The J gene is TRBJ2-2, the V gene TRBV7-9; the D gene could be TRBD1 or TRBD2 (7 bases each). The CDR3 extends over 16 amino acids. Deletions cut 5 bases from V and 2 bases from J, with 15 bases between. From germline, CDR1 is SEHNR and CDR2 FQNEAQ (reference sequence). As DNA, the CDR3 is TGTGCCAGCAGCCCCCGGGGAGGGGGCAACACCGGGGAGCTGTTTTTT. This encodes CASSPRGGGNTGELFF.

The chain carries TRBV5-5 and TRBJ1-5; TRBD1 matches 11 bases. CDR3 length equals 16 residues. V was clipped by 4 bases and J by 0 bases; unmatched bases: 3. Germline CDR1 and CDR2: SGHKS and YYEKEE (reference sequence). This CDR3 is CASSRDRGNSNQPQHF. CDR3 bases: TGTGCCAGCAGCAGGGACAGGGGGAATAGCAATCAGCCCCAGCATTTT.

The rearrangement joins TRBV5-1 to TRBJ2-3; D not certain. Germline assignment: CDR1 SGHRS and CDR2 YFSETQ. The CDR3 runs to 15 residues. V dropped 0 bases and J dropped 2 bases, with 10 bases sitting between them. The CDR3 loop is CASSLGAAPTDTQYF. The CDR3 DNA reads TGCGCCAGCAGCTTGGGGGCAGCCCCCACAGATACGCAGTATTTT. The entire variable domain, with the rest obtained from reference TRBV5-1 and TRBJ2-3, is as follows: KAGVTQTPRYLIKTRGQQVTLSCSPISGHRSVSWYQQTPGQGLQFLFEYFSETQRNKGNFPGRFSGRQFSNSRSEMNVSTLELGDSALYLCASSLGAAPTDTQYFGPGTRLTVL.

The chain has TRBV29-1 and TRBJ2-3; D may be TRBD2 (6 bases). The CDR3 totals 16 residues. CDR1 and CDR2 (germline): SQVTM, ANQGSEA. V lost 1 base to trimming and J lost 6 bases, with 20 bases between them. The CDR3 region is CSVEGSATRGSDTQYF. CDR3 DNA: TGCAGCGTTGAAGGTAGCGCGACTAGAGGATCGGATACGCAGTATTTT.

The V call is TRBV9, the J call TRBJ2-1; tentative D call: TRBD1 (5 bases). The CDR3 is 15 amino acids. V lost 0 bases and J lost 2, with 9 bases in between. From germline, CDR1 is SGDLS and CDR2 YYNGEE. The CDR3 DNA is TGTGCCAGCAGCGTAGTTGAGACAGCCTACAATGAGCAGTTCTTC. It is translated as CASSVVETAYNEQFF.

The chain couples TRBV27 to TRBJ2-7, with 7 nucleotides matching TRBD2. The V and J ends lost 6 bases and 5 bases, in that order; junction bases with no gene match: 16. CDR1 MNHEY and CDR2 SMNVEV come from the germline V gene (reference sequence). The CDR3 loop spans 16 amino acids. As DNA, the CDR3 is TGTGCCAGCAGAGGACTAGGGACTGGCCTTGGGGACGAGCAGTACTTC. Its translation: CASRGLGTGLGDEQYF.

The chain has TRBV7-8 and TRBJ2-7; possibly TRBD1 for D (6 bases). With 4 bases removed from V and 2 bases from J, the gap between germline ends came to 12 bases. This CDR3 is 14 amino acids long. Per germline, CDR1 SGHVS and CDR2 FQNEAQ. The chain's CDR3 is CASSSGVRAYEQYF. Here the CDR3 DNA reads TGTGCCAGCAGCTCAGGGGTTAGGGCCTACGAGCAGTACTTC.

This clone showed up many times. This sequence joins TRBV2 and TRBJ2-5; 15 nucleotides match TRBD2. V trimming: 6 bases; J trimming: 4 bases; junction bases outside the gene matches: 3. Germline CDR1 reads SNHLY; CDR2 reads FYNNEI. This CDR3 is 15 amino acids long. For the CDR3, the DNA is TGTGCCAGCAGGGGACTAGCGGGAGGTGGAGAGACCCAGTACTTC. Its translation: CASRGLAGGGETQYF. The complete variable domain, with remaining parts taken from reference TRBV2 and TRBJ2-5, reads EPEVTQTPSHQVTQMGQEVILRCVPISNHLYFYWYRQILGQKVEFLVSFYNNEISEKSEIFDDQFSVERPDGSNFTLKIRSTKLEDSAMYFCASRGLAGGGETQYFGPGTRLLVL.